This entry is about one T cell receptor (beta chain). Its antigen is not identified. V was pared by 2 bases and J by 3 bases, with 4 bases of the junction left unmatched. Germline CDR1 reads SGHDT; CDR2 reads YYEEEE. This CDR3 has 14 residues. This record comes from a study of cytomegalovirus exposure and HLA in healthy donors. Findings of the study overall: Cytomegalovirus-associated TCR beta chains were listed, numbering 150 to 200. The finding came from a later analysis; first-cohort TCR clusters tended to co-occur in the roughly 120 validation repertoires.

The repertoire was sequenced with immunoSEQ multiplex PCR; TCRdb's copy has only in-frame clones and lacks some. This sample has 65,000 to 90,000 clones, with around 96% found just once. The donors formed part of the approximately 120-subject validation cohort, distinct from the 666-subject first cohort. This receptor was obtained from a man between 18 and 29 years old in good health and CMV-seronegative. The specimen was PBMCs. The chain recombines TRBV5-6 with TRBJ2-7, with 8 positions matching TRBD2. The CDR3 coding sequence is TGTGCCAGCAGCTTAGCCGGGGGGGACTACGAGCAGTACTTC. It yields the protein CASSLAGGDYEQYF.